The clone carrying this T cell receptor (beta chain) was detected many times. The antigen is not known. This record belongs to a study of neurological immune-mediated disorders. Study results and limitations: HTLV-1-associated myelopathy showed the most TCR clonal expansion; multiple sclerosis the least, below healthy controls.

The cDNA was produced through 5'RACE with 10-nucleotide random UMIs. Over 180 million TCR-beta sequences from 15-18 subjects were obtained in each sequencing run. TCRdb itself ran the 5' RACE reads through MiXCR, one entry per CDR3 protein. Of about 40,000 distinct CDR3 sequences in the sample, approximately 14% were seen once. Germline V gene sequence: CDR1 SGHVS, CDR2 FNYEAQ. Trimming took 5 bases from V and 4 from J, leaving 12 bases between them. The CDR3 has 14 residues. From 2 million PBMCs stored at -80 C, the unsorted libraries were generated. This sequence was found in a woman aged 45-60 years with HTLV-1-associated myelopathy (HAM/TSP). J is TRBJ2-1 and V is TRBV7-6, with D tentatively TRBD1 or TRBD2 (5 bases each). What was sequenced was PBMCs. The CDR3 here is CASSPLGPYNEQFF. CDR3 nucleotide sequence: TGTGCCAGCAGCCCCCTGGGACCTTACAATGAGCAGTTCTTC. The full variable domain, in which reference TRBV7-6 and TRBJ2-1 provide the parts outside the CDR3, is GAGVSQSPRYKVTKRGQDVALRCDPISGHVSLYWYRQALGQGPEFLTYFNYEAQQDKSGLPNDRFSAERPEGSISTLTIQRTEQRDSAMYRCASSPLGPYNEQFFGPGTRLTVL.